This T cell receptor beta chain comes out of a study of shared clonotypes between healthy human individuals. Regarding the study as a whole: Generally, naive subsets came out with larger estimated richness than memory subsets.

The germline gives CDR1 SGHRS, CDR2 YFSETQ. J lost 7 bases, V lost 3 bases, and 10 bases had no gene match. The CDR3 is 16 residues long. This clone occurred a few times. Its antigen is not known. This table comes from immunoSEQ multiplex PCR, and its TCRdb copy is limited to in-frame clones, with some not included. The sample carries about 960,000 clones, 70% to 85% recorded once. This clonotype originated in a man between 18 and 35 years old in good health. The sequencing input was memory CD4+ T cells sorted from blood. Subset defined: CD45RA-negative fraction. The genes are TRBV5-1 and TRBJ2-1; 10 nucleotides line up with TRBD1. CDR3 DNA: TGCGCCAGCAGCTCAACCCCGGGACAGGGGTTTAATGAGCAGTTCTTC. It is translated as CASSSTPGQGFNEQFF.